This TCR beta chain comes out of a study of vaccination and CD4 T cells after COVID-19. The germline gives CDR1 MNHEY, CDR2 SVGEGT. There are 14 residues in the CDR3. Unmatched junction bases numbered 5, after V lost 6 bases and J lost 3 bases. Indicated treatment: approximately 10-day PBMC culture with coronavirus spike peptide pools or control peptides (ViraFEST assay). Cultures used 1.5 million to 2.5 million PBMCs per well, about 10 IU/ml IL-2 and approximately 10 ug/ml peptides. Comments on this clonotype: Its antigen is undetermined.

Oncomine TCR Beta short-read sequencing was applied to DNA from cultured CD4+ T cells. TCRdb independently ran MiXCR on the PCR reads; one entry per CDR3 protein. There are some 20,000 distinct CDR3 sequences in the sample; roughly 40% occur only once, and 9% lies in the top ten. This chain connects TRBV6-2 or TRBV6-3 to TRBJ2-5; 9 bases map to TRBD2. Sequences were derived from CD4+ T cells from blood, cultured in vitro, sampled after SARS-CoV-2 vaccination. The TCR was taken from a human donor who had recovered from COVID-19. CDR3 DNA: TGTGCCAGCAGGGAGCGGGGGGTGGAAGAGACCCAGTACTTC. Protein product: CASRERGVEETQYF.